One and the same sample provided the 23 T cell receptor beta chains below, sequenced in a study of a mutant IDH1 vaccine in newly diagnosed glioma. Produced via immunoSEQ multiplex PCR; TCRdb's table is partial and in-frame only. The repertoire includes about 94,000 clones, 85% to 90% of them detected once, and roughly 0.81% sits in the top ten. These receptors lack a known antigen. Time point: week 47, end of study. A 20-mer mutant IDH1 peptide at 300 ug was injected subcutaneously with topical imiquimod. The sample was PBMCs, taken from a glioma patient whose treatment included an IDH1 peptide vaccine. All receptors derive from a woman aged 45-59 years with glioma.

The chain has TRBV6-5 and TRBJ2-1; D might be TRBD1 (6 bases). V was shortened by 5 bases and J by 7 bases, with 18 bases between the two germline ends. The CDR3 sequence is 15 residues long. Germline CDR1 is MNHEY and CDR2 is SVGAGI. CDR3 residues: CASSRQAAYGNEQFF. The CDR3 bases are TGTGCCAGCAGTCGACAGGCAGCCTATGGGAATGAGCAGTTCTTC.

CDR3 protein: CASSFEYGYTF. CDR3 sequence (DNA): TGTGCCAGCAGCTTCGAGTATGGCTACACCTTC. This chain links TRBV5-4 with TRBJ1-2; D is unclear. The CDR3 runs 11 residues. In germline, CDR1 is SGHNT, CDR2 YYREEE (reference sequence). The V gene lost 2 bases and the J gene lost 5 bases, with 4 bases spanning the gap.

This clone is a singleton in its sample. The rearrangement joins TRBV27 to TRBJ2-2; D tentatively reads TRBD1 or TRBD2 (5 bases each). The CDR3 sequence is 16 residues long. Trimming stripped 8 bases from V and 4 bases from J, with 20 bases between. Per the germline V gene, CDR1 is MNHEY and CDR2 is SMNVEV (reference sequence). The CDR3 reads CASLIRGAGTTGELFF. CDR3 DNA: TGTGCCAGCCTTATTAGGGGAGCTGGGACCACCGGGGAGCTGTTTTTT.

This clone appeared a single time. This sequence joins TRBV2 and TRBJ1-1, with a weak D call TRBD1 (6 bases). Germline V gene lookup returns CDR1 SNHLY and CDR2 FYNNEI. Trimming cost V 4 bases and J 2 bases, with 11 bases left between them. The CDR3 sequence is 14 residues long. This CDR3 reads CASSVQDRNTEAFF. DNA for the CDR3: TGTGCCAGCAGTGTCCAGGACAGAAACACTGAAGCTTTCTTT.

This chain connects TRBV7-9 to TRBJ2-3; D is perhaps TRBD1 or TRBD2 (7 bases each). This CDR3 has 17 residues. V lost 6 bases and J 4 bases, leaving 23 bases between the germline ends. Germline CDR1 reads SEHNR; CDR2 reads FQNEAQ (reference sequence). The CDR3: CASRGGRQGSRADTQYF. As DNA, the CDR3 is TGTGCCAGCAGGGGGGGGAGACAGGGATCGAGGGCAGATACGCAGTATTTT.

V usage is TRBV11-3 and J usage is TRBJ2-2; D could derive from TRBD1 or TRBD2 (5 bases each). Germline assignment: CDR1 SGHNT and CDR2 YENEEA. V lost 0 bases to trimming and J lost 4 bases, with 15 bases between them. The CDR3 runs 17 residues. As DNA, the CDR3 is TGTGCCAGCAGCTTAGAGAGAGGGGATCGTGGCACCGGGGAGCTGTTTTTT. The encoded protein is CASSLERGDRGTGELFF.

The V call is TRBV4-2, the J call TRBJ1-3, with no clear D. CDR1 is LGHNA, CDR2 YNFKEQ, per germline. Trimming cost V 0 bases and J 0 bases, with 6 bases left between them. This CDR3 spans 15 amino acids. CDR3 DNA: TGTGCCAGCAGCCAAGATTGGGACTCTGGAAACACCATATATTTT. Amino acids: CASSQDWDSGNTIYF.

The rearrangement joins TRBV10-3 to TRBJ1-1, with 7 bases aligning to TRBD1. Germline V gives CDR1 ENHRY, CDR2 SYGVKD. The CDR3 is 15 residues long. V shed 3 bases, J shed 1 base, and the junction held 5 bases outside the gene matches. The CDR3 loop is CAISDTGQPNTEAFF. Written as DNA, the CDR3 is TGTGCCATCAGTGACACGGGACAGCCGAACACTGAAGCTTTCTTT.

The chain couples TRBV21-1 to TRBJ1-2. TRBV21-1 is an annotated pseudogene. There are 15 residues in the CDR3. The CDR3 sequence is CASSTQEGRNYGYTF. As DNA, the CDR3 is TGTGCCAGCAGCACACAGGAGGGTCGTAACTATGGCTACACCTTC.

The chain uses TRBV5-5 and TRBJ1-1; TRBD1 aligns across 7 bases. CDR3 length: 13 residues. The ends lost 1 base at V and 11 bases at J; junction bases unmatched: 8. Germline V lookup: CDR1 SGHKS, CDR2 YYEKEE (reference sequence). CDR3 nucleotides: TGTGCCAGCAGCTTGTTCCGGGACAGCGGGGCTTTCTTT. It specifies CASSLFRDSGAFF.

V gene TRBV5-1 combines with J gene TRBJ2-3; the match to TRBD2 covers 9 bases. CDR1 SGHRS and CDR2 YFSETQ come from the germline V gene. V trimming: 1 base; J trimming: 2 bases; junction bases outside the gene matches: 8. The CDR3 runs 17 residues. In DNA form, the CDR3 reads TGCGCCAGCAGCTTGATGTCTAGCGGGGCTTCCACAGATACGCAGTATTTT. Amino acid sequence: CASSLMSSGASTDTQYF.

This clone was seen only a few times. The chain uses TRBV5-1 and TRBJ1-2; the D is unclear. Trimming shortened V by 0 bases and J by 1 base, and 4 bases separated the two germline ends. Germline CDR1 is SGHRS and CDR2 is YFSETQ. The CDR3 spans 13 residues. CDR3 bases: TGCGCCAGCAGCTTGGAGTTTAACTATGGCTACACCTTC. This sequence encodes CASSLEFNYGYTF.

This rearrangement joins TRBV5-1 to TRBJ2-5; 10 bases match TRBD2. Looked up from germline, CDR1 is SGHRS and CDR2 is YFSETQ. This CDR3 region has 15 residues. The junction had 8 bases not matched to a gene; V was cut back by 4 bases and J by 5 bases. In nucleotides, the CDR3 is TGCGCCAGCAGCAGGGCCCTAGCGGGAGAGGAGACCCAGTACTTC. Protein: CASSRALAGEETQYF.

The chain carries TRBV4-1 and TRBJ2-7; D might be TRBD1 or TRBD2, each matching 6 bases. The CDR3 is 18 amino acids. With 0 bases removed from V and 4 bases from J, the gap between germline ends came to 22 bases. Germline V gives CDR1 MGHRA, CDR2 YSYEKL. The CDR3 loop reads CASSQEGGVASSSYEQYF. In DNA, the CDR3 is TGCGCCAGCAGCCAAGAGGGGGGCGTCGCTAGTTCTTCTTACGAGCAGTACTTC.

V and J are TRBV19 and TRBJ1-2; 8 bases map to TRBD1. The length of the CDR3 is 14 residues. V was pared by 4 bases and J by 8 bases, with 9 bases of the junction left unmatched. Germline-derived CDR1 and CDR2 are LNHDA and SQIVND (reference sequence). The CDR3 reads CASSTQDRVGGYTF. The CDR3 DNA reads as TGTGCCAGTAGTACGCAGGACAGGGTTGGCGGCTACACCTTC.

The chain recombines TRBV4-1 with TRBJ2-1, with TRBD1 identical over 7 bases. The CDR3 has 15 residues. After removal of 6 bases from V and 2 bases from J, the junction contained 7 bases not matched to a gene. Per germline, CDR1 MGHRA and CDR2 YSYEKL. The CDR3 sequence is CASSRGQDPYNEQFF. CDR3 coding DNA: TGCGCCAGCAGTCGAGGACAGGACCCCTACAATGAGCAGTTCTTC.

The genes are TRBV21-1 and TRBJ2-2. TRBV21-1 is labeled a pseudogene. The CDR3 length is 17 residues. The DNA of the CDR3 is TGTGCCAGCAGCAGAAATTCGGGACCAGAAAACACCGGGGAGCTGTTTTTT. Amino acid sequence: CASSRNSGPENTGELFF.

This clone was counted only a few times. The chain recombines TRBV5-1 with TRBJ2-2; D is undetermined. The ends were cut back, 2 bases at V and 4 bases at J, with 6 bases in the middle. This CDR3 region has 13 residues. Germline lookup yields CDR1 SGHRS and CDR2 YFSETQ. The CDR3, as DNA: TGCGCCAGCAGCTTCGTCCGCACCGGGGAGCTGTTTTTT. Its translation: CASSFVRTGELFF.

V usage is TRBV18 and J usage is TRBJ2-7; no definite D call. In germline, CDR1 is KGHSH, CDR2 LQKENI. The CDR3 runs to 12 residues. The germline V and J ends were trimmed by 3 bases and 4 bases, with 7 bases remaining between them. The CDR3 DNA reads TGTGCCAGCTCACCCGACGTTTACGAGCAGTACTTC. The encoded protein is CASSPDVYEQYF.

The chain links TRBV21-1 to TRBJ1-3. TRBV21-1 is an annotated pseudogene. CDR3 length: 12 residues. CDR3 in DNA: TGTGCCAGCAGCTTAAAGGGAAACACCATATATTTT. Translated, it gives CASSLKGNTIYF.

This chain uses TRBV5-4 with TRBJ2-1; the match to TRBD1 covers 9 bases. The CDR3 length is 15 residues. Trimming took 3 bases from V and 6 from J; bases not matched to a gene: 7. Germline-derived CDR1 and CDR2 are SGHNT and YYREEE (reference sequence). CDR3 DNA: TGTGCCAGCAGCTCCACAGGGGGCGCAGGCAATGAGCAGTTCTTC. Its protein is CASSSTGGAGNEQFF.

This clone has a single count. The chain combines TRBV11-2 with TRBJ1-1, with a possible D match to TRBD1 (6 bases). CDR1 is SGHAT and CDR2 is FQNNGV in the germline V gene. The CDR3 loop spans 18 amino acids. V was pared by 0 bases and J by 4 bases, with 21 bases between. CDR3 bases: TGTGCCAGCAGCTTAGATCGGGGGGCAGCCAGACTGGGCACTGAAGCTTTCTTT. Protein sequence: CASSLDRGAARLGTEAFF. Full variable domain (rest looked up from reference TRBV11-2 and TRBJ1-1): EAGVAQSPRYKIIEKRQSVAFWCNPISGHATLYWYQQILGQGPKLLIQFQNNGVVDDSQLPKDRFSAERLKGVDSTLKIQPAKLEDSAVYLCASSLDRGAARLGTEAFFGQGTRLTVV.

This chain links TRBV2 with TRBJ2-3, with D possibly being TRBD1 or TRBD2 (6 bases each). Trimming left V 5 bases short and J 5 bases short, with 20 bases between. CDR1 and CDR2 (germline): SNHLY, FYNNEI. CDR3 length: 16 residues. This chain's CDR3 is CASSQLSGPRGDTQYF. The CDR3 nucleotides read TGTGCCAGCAGTCAACTTAGCGGTCCCAGGGGAGATACGCAGTATTTT.